This T cell receptor beta chain was observed in a study of Graves' ophthalmopathy and Graves' hyperthyroidism. The CDR3 runs to 12 residues. V shed 10 bases and J shed 3 bases, with 12 bases lying between them. The study amplified TCR beta CDR3 regions using RNA transcripts. Second-round multiplex PCR came after a first-round RT-PCR that employed HTBI primers. TCRdb passed the multiplex PCR reads through MiXCR, listing each CDR3 protein once. This table has around 470,000 distinct CDR3 sequences, approximately 15% appearing once. The sequencing input was blood. This sequence originates from a woman in her twenties or thirties with Graves' ophthalmopathy. The chain carries TRBV6-7 and TRBJ1-1; a weak D match, TRBD1 (5 bases). TRBV6-7 is labeled an ORF, and its function is uncertain. The DNA for the CDR3 is TGTGCCAACGTCCGAGGGGACACTGAAGCTTTCTTT. Its translation is CANVRGDTEAFF.